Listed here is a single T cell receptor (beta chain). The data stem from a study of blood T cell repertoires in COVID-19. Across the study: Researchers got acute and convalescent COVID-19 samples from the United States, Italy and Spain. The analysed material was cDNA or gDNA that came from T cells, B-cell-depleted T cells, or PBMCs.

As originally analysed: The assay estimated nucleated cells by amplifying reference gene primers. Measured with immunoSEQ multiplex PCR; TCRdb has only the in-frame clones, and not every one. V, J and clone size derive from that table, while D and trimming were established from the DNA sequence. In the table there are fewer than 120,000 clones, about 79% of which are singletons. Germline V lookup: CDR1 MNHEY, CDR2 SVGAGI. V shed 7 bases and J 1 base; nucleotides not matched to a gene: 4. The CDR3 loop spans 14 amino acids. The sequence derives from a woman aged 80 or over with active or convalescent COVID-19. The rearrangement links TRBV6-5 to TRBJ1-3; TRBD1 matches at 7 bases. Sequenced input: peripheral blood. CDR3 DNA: TGTGCCAGCAAACAGGACAGGTCTGGAAACACCATATATTTT. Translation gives CASKQDRSGNTIYF.